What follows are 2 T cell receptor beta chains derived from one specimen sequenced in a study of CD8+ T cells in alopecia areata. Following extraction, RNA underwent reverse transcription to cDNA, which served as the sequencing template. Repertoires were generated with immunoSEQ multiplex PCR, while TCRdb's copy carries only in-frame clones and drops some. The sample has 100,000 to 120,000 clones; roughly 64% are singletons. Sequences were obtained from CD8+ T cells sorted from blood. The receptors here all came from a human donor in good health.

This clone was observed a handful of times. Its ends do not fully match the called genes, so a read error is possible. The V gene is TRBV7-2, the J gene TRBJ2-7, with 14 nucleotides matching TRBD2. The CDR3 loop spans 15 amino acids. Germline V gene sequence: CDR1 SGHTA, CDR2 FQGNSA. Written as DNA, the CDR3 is TGTGCCAGCAGCTTTACACTTGGACTAGCGGGGGGTGAGTCCTTC. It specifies CASSFTLGLAGGESF.

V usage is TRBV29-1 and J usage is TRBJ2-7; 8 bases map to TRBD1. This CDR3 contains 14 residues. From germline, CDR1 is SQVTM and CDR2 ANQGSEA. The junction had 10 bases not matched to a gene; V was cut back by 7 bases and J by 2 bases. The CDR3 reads CSAYKQGAPYEQYF. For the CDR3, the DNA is TGCAGCGCCTATAAGCAGGGGGCCCCCTACGAGCAGTACTTC.